A selection of T cell receptor beta chains follows, all from one sample in a study of blood T cells in healthy people across ages. In TCRdb, the 5' RACE reads were re-called with MiXCR into one record per CDR3 protein. In the table there are about 1.7 million distinct CDR3 sequences, 28% of which are singletons. Material: blood. The origin of the receptors is a woman in her 30s in good health. Each CDR3 is given with its conserved first and last residue. A D gene is named only where the DNA matches it firmly. For some rows the clone size is stated as once, few or many, or as a class when expanded; others skip it.

.	.	TRBJ2-7	TRBV21-1	CASSKAGGRPYEQYF	TGTGCCAGCAGCAAAGCGGGGGGGAGGCCCTACGAGCAGTACTTC
.	few	TRBJ1-3	TRBV6-5	CASSYSKSRAGNTIYF	TGTGCCAGCAGTTACTCGAAATCCAGGGCTGGAAACACCATATATTTT
.	.	TRBJ1-1	TRBV27	CASSLSPGTHTEAFF	TGTGCCAGCAGTTTAAGCCCAGGGACTCACACTGAAGCTTTCTTT
.	many	TRBJ2-7	TRBV7-6	CASSLHGKATYEQYF	TGTGCCAGCAGCCTCCACGGGAAAGCGACCTACGAGCAGTACTTC
.	.	TRBJ2-5	TRBV12-3/TRBV12-4	CASRSSPTQYF	TGTGCCAGCAGGTCGAGTCCAACCCAGTACTTC
.	few	TRBJ2-1	TRBV18	CASSPRTANDEQFF	TGTGCCAGCTCACCCCGGACGGCGAACGATGAGCAGTTCTTC
.	.	TRBJ1-4	TRBV20-1	CSATRSGNEKLFF	TGCAGTGCGACCCGCTCGGGCAATGAAAAACTGTTTTTT
.	few	TRBJ2-7	TRBV13	CASSRTRAGSYEQYF	TGTGCCAGCAGCCGGACTCGTGCCGGCTCCTACGAGCAGTACTTC
.	.	TRBJ2-1	TRBV6-6	CASSYGTPYNEQFF	TGTGCCAGCAGTTACGGAACCCCCTACAATGAGCAGTTCTTC
TRBD2	.	TRBJ2-1	TRBV20-1	CSALPESGRARDEQFF	TGCAGTGCCCTACCCGAGAGCGGGAGGGCCAGGGATGAGCAGTTCTTC
TRBD1	.	TRBJ2-7	TRBV18	CASSPSQGQGINEQYF	TGTGCCAGCTCACCAAGTCAGGGACAGGGTATCAACGAGCAGTACTTC
TRBD1	.	TRBJ2-7	TRBV2	CASRDRLTYEQYF	TGTGCCAGCCGGGACAGGCTCACCTACGAGCAGTACTTC
TRBD2	.	TRBJ2-3	TRBV27	CASSFREADTQYF	TGTGCCAGCAGTTTCCGGGAGGCAGATACGCAGTATTTT
.	.	TRBJ2-6	TRBV6-1	CASRATVFSEASVLTF	TGTGCCAGCAGGGCCACAGTATTTTCTGAGGCCAGCGTCCTGACTTTC
TRBD2	few	TRBJ2-5	TRBV4-3	CASSQDKMAGEETQYF	TGCGCCAGCAGCCAAGATAAGATGGCGGGAGAAGAGACCCAGTACTTC
TRBD2	.	TRBJ2-1	TRBV29-1	CGVELSGRASDGPYNEQFF	TGCGGCGTTGAACTTAGCGGGAGGGCGTCTGATGGCCCCTACAATGAGCAGTTCTTC
.	many	TRBJ2-5	TRBV20-1	CSARHLGDQETQYF	TGCAGTGCTCGGCATTTGGGGGATCAAGAGACCCAGTACTTC
TRBD1	many	TRBJ2-7	TRBV5-1	CASSFGTGAYEQYF	TGCGCCAGCAGCTTCGGGACAGGGGCCTACGAGCAGTACTTC
.	.	TRBJ1-4	TRBV5-1	CASSLALGSEKLFF	TGCGCCAGCAGCTTGGCCCTCGGTAGTGAAAAACTGTTTTTT
.	.	TRBJ2-2	TRBV20-1	CSALRGGYVGELFF	TGCAGTGCGCTCCGGGGCGGTTATGTCGGGGAGCTGTTTTTT
.	few	TRBJ2-5	TRBV5-1	CASSLEQGIGETQYF	TGCGCCAGCAGCTTGGAACAGGGTATCGGGGAGACCCAGTACTTC
TRBD1	many	TRBJ2-7	TRBV5-6	CASSSQQGGEQYF	TGTGCCAGCAGCTCTCAACAGGGGGGCGAGCAGTACTTC
.	.	TRBJ2-5	TRBV15	CATSSVGDEQYF	TGTGCCACCAGCTCTGTGGGGGATGAGCAGTACTTC
.	.	TRBJ2-1	TRBV5-1	CASSLTWTVRVNEQFF	TGCGCCAGCAGCCTAACTTGGACTGTGAGGGTCAATGAGCAGTTCTTC
.	.	TRBJ1-4	TRBV7-2	CASSPAQGEKLFF	TGTGCCAGCAGTCCAGCCCAGGGTGAAAAACTGTTTTTT
TRBD1	many	TRBJ2-7	TRBV19	CASSSDGTGGSYEQYF	TGTGCCAGTAGTAGTGACGGGACAGGGGGCTCCTACGAGCAGTACTTC
TRBD1	few	TRBJ1-6	TRBV20-1	CSARVSTGSNSPLHF	TGCAGTGCTAGAGTTTCGACAGGGAGTAATTCACCCCTCCACTTT
.	.	TRBJ2-7	TRBV5-1	CASSLQRNYEQYF	TGCGCCAGCAGCTTGCAGAGAAACTACGAGCAGTACTTC
.	few	TRBJ1-2	TRBV24-1	CATSDGPANYGYTF	TGTGCCACCAGTGACGGCCCAGCTAACTATGGCTACACCTTC
TRBD2	.	TRBJ2-7	TRBV20-1	CSANIADWASGAYEQYF	TGCAGTGCTAACATCGCGGATTGGGCTAGCGGAGCCTACGAGCAGTACTTC
.	.	TRBJ2-1	TRBV28	CASSLYGTRRQFF	TGTGCCAGCAGTTTATACGGGACTCGAAGGCAGTTCTTC
.	many	TRBJ2-5	TRBV5-1	CASSSTGTPGETQYF	TGCGCCAGCAGCTCAACCGGGACCCCCGGGGAGACCCAGTACTTC
.	few	TRBJ2-4	TRBV3-1	CASSQRGGISYNEQYF	TGTGCCAGCAGCCAAAGGGGCGGAATCTCCTACAATGAGCAGTACTTC
.	many	TRBJ2-7	TRBV27	CASSLFPRVGSYEQYF	TGTGCCAGCAGTCTCTTCCCTCGTGTGGGATCCTACGAGCAGTACTTC
.	many	TRBJ2-7	TRBV7-8	CASSILDSYEQYF	TGTGCCAGCAGCATCCTGGACAGCTACGAGCAGTACTTC
.	.	TRBJ2-1	TRBV21-1	CASTGDRFYNEQFF	TGTGCCAGCACCGGGGACAGATTCTACAATGAGCAGTTCTTC
.	.	TRBJ1-2	TRBV5-6	CASSLQGRAQCGYTF	TGTGCCAGCAGCTTACAGGGACGGGCACAATGTGGCTACACCTTC
.	many	TRBJ1-2	TRBV7-2	CASSLAHGVDYGYTF	TGTGCCAGCAGCTTAGCGCACGGGGTTGACTATGGCTACACCTTC
.	few	TRBJ1-2	TRBV7-2	CASSLRQATYGYTF	TGTGCCAGCAGCTTAAGGCAGGCAACCTATGGCTACACCTTC
TRBD2	.	TRBJ2-5	TRBV2	CASSVWTSGFQETQYF	TGTGCCAGCAGTGTCTGGACTAGCGGGTTTCAAGAGACCCAGTACTTC
.	.	TRBJ2-3	TRBV5-1	CASSLGDGQSTDTQYF	TGCGCCAGCAGCCTGGGGGACGGGCAGAGCACAGATACGCAGTATTTT
TRBD1	many	TRBJ2-4	TRBV7-2	CASSPPGGRDIQYF	TGTGCCAGCAGCCCCCCAGGGGGTCGGGACATTCAGTACTTC
TRBD1	many	TRBJ1-2	TRBV12-3/TRBV12-4	CASSGTGRDLGYTF	TGTGCCAGCAGTGGGACAGGGCGTGATTTAGGCTACACCTTC
.	few	TRBJ2-1	TRBV7-6	CASSAGPAISWDEQFF	TGTGCCAGCAGCGCGGGACCCGCGATCTCATGGGATGAGCAGTTCTTC
.	many	TRBJ2-3	TRBV28	CASSLFDLRSTQYF	TGTGCCAGCAGTTTATTTGATCTCCGGTCCACGCAGTATTTT
.	few	TRBJ2-4	TRBV28	CASGGMAGIQYF	TGTGCCAGCGGAGGGATGGCGGGCATTCAGTACTTC
.	.	TRBJ1-1	TRBV28	CASRSIQVSEAFF	TGTGCCAGCAGATCGATACAGGTTTCTGAAGCTTTCTTT
.	many	TRBJ2-7	TRBV29-1	CSVVWAYEQYF	TGCAGCGTTGTTTGGGCCTACGAGCAGTACTTC
.	.	TRBJ1-2	TRBV20-1	CSAPEAPNYGYTF	TGCAGTGCCCCGGAGGCTCCTAACTATGGCTACACCTTC
.	.	TRBJ1-1	TRBV7-8	CASSSTPGARVFTEAFF	TGTGCCAGCAGCTCAACCCCGGGCGCCCGAGTGTTCACTGAAGCTTTCTTT
TRBD2	few	TRBJ2-1	TRBV27	CASSLSLAGVDNEQFF	TGTGCCAGCAGTTTATCTCTAGCGGGAGTAGATAATGAGCAGTTCTTC
.	.	TRBJ2-3	TRBV6-4	CACSGGAGDTQYF	TGTGCCTGCAGTGGGGGGGCAGGAGATACGCAGTATTTT
.	.	TRBJ2-3	TRBV9	CASSVEYGRTDTQYF	TGTGCCAGCAGCGTAGAATACGGGAGAACAGATACGCAGTATTTT